This T cell receptor (beta chain) was obtained from a study of monozygotic twins with inflammatory bowel disease. Findings and limits, study-wide: Twins classed as concordant or discordant showed no difference in repertoire similarity, possibly from limited power. With inverse Simpson as the measure, TCRbeta diversity was lower in IBD patients than in healthy co-twins.

During cDNA synthesis, UMIs that each contained a 6-nucleotide sample barcode were added by means of template switching. TCRdb re-called the 5' RACE reads, yielding one record per CDR3 amino acid sequence without DNA. This sample carries some 440,000 distinct CDR3 sequences, with 2% to 3% going to the ten biggest clones. Germline assignment: CDR1 DFQATT and CDR2 SNEGSKA (reference sequence). This CDR3 spans 17 amino acids. On this clonotype: Its antigen is undetermined.

The V and J genes are TRBV20-1 and TRBJ2-5; TCRdb's D call of TRBD2 is untestable without DNA. Material for sequencing was blood. The receptor was derived from a human donor with ulcerative colitis or Crohn's disease, or a healthy co-twin of an affected twin (not recorded which). The CDR3 region is CSARDRRLAGGTETQYF.